This TCR beta chain comes out of a study of CD8 T cells in ankylosing spondylitis. General study findings and limits: It appeared that ankylosing spondylitis blood was characterized by a TCR beta motif of roughly 8 highly homologous variants.

This clonotype has at least ten counts. Its antigen remains unknown. MiXCR was run by TCRdb on the 5' RACE reads, yielding one entry per CDR3 protein. The table includes about 220,000 distinct CDR3 sequences, roughly 10% detected once. Sequencing input: blood, either unsorted or a sorted T cell fraction (not recorded which). The receptor comes from a male donor with ankylosing spondylitis or in good health (not recorded which).

The CDR3 region is CASSPGLYNSPLHF. In nucleotides, the CDR3 is TGTGCCAGCAGCCCCGGGCTTTATAATTCACCCCTCCACTTT. The gene calls are TRBV14 and TRBJ1-6; D remains ambiguous. The germline CDR1 and CDR2 sequences are SGHDN and FVKESK. V was shortened by 4 bases and J by 4 bases, with 8 bases between the two germline ends. This CDR3 contains 14 residues.